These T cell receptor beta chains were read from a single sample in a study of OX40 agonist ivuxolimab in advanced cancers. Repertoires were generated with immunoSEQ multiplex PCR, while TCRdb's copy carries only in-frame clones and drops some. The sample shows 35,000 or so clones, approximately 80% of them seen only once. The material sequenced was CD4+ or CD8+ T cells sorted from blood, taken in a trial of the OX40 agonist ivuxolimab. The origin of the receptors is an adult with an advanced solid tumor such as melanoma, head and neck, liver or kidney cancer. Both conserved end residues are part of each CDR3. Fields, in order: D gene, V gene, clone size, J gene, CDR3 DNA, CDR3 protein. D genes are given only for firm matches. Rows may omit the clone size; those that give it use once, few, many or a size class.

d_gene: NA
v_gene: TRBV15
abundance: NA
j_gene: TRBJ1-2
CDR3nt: TGTGCCACCAGCAGAGACAGGGTATTGGGCTACACCTTC
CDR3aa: CATSRDRVLGYTF

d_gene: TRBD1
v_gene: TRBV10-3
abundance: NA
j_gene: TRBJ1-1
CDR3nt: TGTGCCATCAGAAGCACAGGGGGCGCGGGCACTGAAGCTTTCTTT
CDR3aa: CAIRSTGGAGTEAFF

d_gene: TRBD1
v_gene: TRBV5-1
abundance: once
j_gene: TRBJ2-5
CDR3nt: TGCGCCAGCAGCTTGGAACCCGGACAGGCCACCCAGTACTTC
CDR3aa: CASSLEPGQATQYF

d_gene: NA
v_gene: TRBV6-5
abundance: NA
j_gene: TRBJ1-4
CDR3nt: TGTGCCAGCAGCTCTATCAGTGCAACTAATGAAAAACTGTTTTTT
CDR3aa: CASSSISATNEKLFF

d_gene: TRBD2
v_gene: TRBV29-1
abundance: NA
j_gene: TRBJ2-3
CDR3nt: TGCAGCGTTGACGGGACTAGCGGGGGGCCAACCTGGGATACGCAGTATTTT
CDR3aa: CSVDGTSGGPTWDTQYF

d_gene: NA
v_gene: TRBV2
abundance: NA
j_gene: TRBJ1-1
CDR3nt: TGTGCCAGCTCTATTTTCTCTTCTGACACTGAAGCTTTCTTT
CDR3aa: CASSIFSSDTEAFF

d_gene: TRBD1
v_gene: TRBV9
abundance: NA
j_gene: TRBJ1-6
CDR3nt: TGTGCCAGCAGCGAGTGGGACAGGGAGTATACACCCCTCCACTTT
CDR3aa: CASSEWDREYTPLHF

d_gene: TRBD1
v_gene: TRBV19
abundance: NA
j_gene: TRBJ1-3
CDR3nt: TGTGCCGGTTTGACAGGGTACGCTGGAAACACCATATATTTT
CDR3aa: CAGLTGYAGNTIYF

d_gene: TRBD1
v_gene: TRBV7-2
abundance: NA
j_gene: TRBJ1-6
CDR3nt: TGTGCCAGCAACCCAGGGGGTAATAATTCACCCCTCCACTTT
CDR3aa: CASNPGGNNSPLHF

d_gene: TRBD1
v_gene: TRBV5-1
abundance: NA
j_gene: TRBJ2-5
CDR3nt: TGCGCCAGCAGCACCCAGACAGGGAAAATTGGAGAGACCCAGTACTTC
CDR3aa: CASSTQTGKIGETQYF

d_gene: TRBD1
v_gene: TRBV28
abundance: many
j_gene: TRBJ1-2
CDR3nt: TGTGCCAGCATCGCGACAGGGAGATCTGGCTACACCTTC
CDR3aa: CASIATGRSGYTF

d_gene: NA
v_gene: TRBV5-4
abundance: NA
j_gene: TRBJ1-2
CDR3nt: TGTGCCAGCAGCTTGTGGGGGCGCCCATCTGGCTACACCTTC
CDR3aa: CASSLWGRPSGYTF

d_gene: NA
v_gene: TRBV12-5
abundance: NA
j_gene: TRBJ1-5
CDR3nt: TGTGCTAGTGGTCTGGACAGAGGCGCGAATCAGCCCCAGCATTTT
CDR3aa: CASGLDRGANQPQHF

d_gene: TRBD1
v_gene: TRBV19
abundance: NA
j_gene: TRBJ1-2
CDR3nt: TGTGCCAGTAATGCCGACAGGGCTGCTGGCTACACCTTC
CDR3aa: CASNADRAAGYTF

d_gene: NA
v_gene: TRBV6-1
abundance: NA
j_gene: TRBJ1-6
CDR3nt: TGTGCCAGCAGTGAACAGGATAATTCACCCCTCCACTTT
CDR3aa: CASSEQDNSPLHF

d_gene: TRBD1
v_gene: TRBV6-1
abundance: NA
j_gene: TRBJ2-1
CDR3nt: TGTGCCAGCAGCCCCGACACAGGGGGCTTAAATGAGCAGTTCTTC
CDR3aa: CASSPDTGGLNEQFF

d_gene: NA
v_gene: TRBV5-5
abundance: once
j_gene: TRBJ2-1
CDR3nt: TGTGCCAGCAGCTTGAATCGCGGCAGCTCCTACAATGAGCAGTTCTTC
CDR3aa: CASSLNRGSSYNEQFF

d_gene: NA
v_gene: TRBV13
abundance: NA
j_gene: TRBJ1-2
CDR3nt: TGTGCCAGCAGCTTAGGAGACGGTGGGCATGGCTACACCTTC
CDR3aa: CASSLGDGGHGYTF

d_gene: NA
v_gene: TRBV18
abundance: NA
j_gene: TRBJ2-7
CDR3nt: TGTGCCAGCTCACCACGAGGCGGCAGGAGCTCCTACGAGCAGTACTTC
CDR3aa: CASSPRGGRSSYEQYF

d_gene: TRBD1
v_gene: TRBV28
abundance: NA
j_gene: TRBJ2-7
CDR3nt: TGTGCCAGCACCTCCGGGACAGCCTACGAGCAGTACTTC
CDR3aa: CASTSGTAYEQYF

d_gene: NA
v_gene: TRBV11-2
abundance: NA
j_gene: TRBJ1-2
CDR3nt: TGTGCCAGCAGCTTAGGACAGTTGAGGGGCTACACCTTC
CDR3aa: CASSLGQLRGYTF

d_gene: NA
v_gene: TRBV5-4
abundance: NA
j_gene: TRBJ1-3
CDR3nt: TGTGCCAGCAGCCAACTAGGAGGGGCGGGAAACACCATATATTTT
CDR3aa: CASSQLGGAGNTIYF

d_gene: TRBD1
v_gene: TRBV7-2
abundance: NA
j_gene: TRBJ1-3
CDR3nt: TGTGCCAGCAGGGCCCAGGGGGCGCAAGGAAACACCATATATTTT
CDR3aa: CASRAQGAQGNTIYF

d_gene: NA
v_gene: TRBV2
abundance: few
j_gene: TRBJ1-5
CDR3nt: TGTGCCAGCACCAATAGCAATCAGCCCCAGCATTTT
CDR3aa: CASTNSNQPQHF

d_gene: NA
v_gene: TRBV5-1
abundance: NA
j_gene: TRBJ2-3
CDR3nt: TGCGCCAGCAGCTTGAACTACGCGGGAAGCGGAGATACGCAGTATTTT
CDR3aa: CASSLNYAGSGDTQYF

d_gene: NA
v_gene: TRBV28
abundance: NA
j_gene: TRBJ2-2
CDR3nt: TGTGCCAGCACCTTCCTAGGAGGCGCGAACACCGGGGAGCTGTTTTTT
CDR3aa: CASTFLGGANTGELFF

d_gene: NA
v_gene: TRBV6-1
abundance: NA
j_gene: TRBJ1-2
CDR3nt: TGTGCCAGCAGTGAAGAGGTCAGGGGCTATGGCTACACCTTC
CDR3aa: CASSEEVRGYGYTF

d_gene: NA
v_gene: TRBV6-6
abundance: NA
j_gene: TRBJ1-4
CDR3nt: TGTGCCAGCAGTTACGGGGGTTCGGATGAAAAACTGTTTTTT
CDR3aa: CASSYGGSDEKLFF

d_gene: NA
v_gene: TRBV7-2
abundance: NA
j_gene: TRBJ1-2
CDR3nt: TGTGCCAGCACGGACGTCTATGGCTACACCTTC
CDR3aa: CASTDVYGYTF

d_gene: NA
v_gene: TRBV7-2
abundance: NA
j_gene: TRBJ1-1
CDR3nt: TGTGCCAGCAGCGCCAACAAGAACACTGAAGCTTTCTTT
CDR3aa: CASSANKNTEAFF

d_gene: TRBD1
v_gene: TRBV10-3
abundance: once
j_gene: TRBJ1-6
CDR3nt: TGTGCCATCAGTGAGAGGACAGGGGGCAATTCACCCCTCCACTTT
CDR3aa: CAISERTGGNSPLHF

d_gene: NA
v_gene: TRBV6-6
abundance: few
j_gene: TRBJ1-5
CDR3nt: TGTGCCAGCAAATATAGCAATCAGCCCCAGCATTTT
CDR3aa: CASKYSNQPQHF

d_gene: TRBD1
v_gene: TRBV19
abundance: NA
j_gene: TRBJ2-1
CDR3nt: TGTGCCAGGCAGACAGGGAAGGAGCAGTTCTTC
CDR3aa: CARQTGKEQFF

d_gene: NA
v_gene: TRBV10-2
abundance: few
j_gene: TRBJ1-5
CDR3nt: TGCGCCAGCAGTGAGAGGCAGGGCTACAATCAGCCCCAGCATTTT
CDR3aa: CASSERQGYNQPQHF

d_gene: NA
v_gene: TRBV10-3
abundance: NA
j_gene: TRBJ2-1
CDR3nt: TGTGCCATCGCCGGACAGAGCAATGAGCAGTTCTTC
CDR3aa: CAIAGQSNEQFF

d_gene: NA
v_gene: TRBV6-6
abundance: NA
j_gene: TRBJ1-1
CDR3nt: TGTGCCAGCAGTTACACCCCGAACACTGAAGCTTTCTTT
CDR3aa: CASSYTPNTEAFF

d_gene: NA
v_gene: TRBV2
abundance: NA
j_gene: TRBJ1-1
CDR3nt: TGTGCCAGCAGTGTTTCCGTGAACACTGAAGCTTTCTTT
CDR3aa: CASSVSVNTEAFF

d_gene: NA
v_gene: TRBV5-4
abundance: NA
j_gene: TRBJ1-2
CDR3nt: TGTGCCAGCAGCCCCGAGCATAGGGTAGGGTACACCTTC
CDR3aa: CASSPEHRVGYTF

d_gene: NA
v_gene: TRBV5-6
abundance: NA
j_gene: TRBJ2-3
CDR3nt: TGTGCCAGCAGCTTGGTAACGGCAGATACGCAGTATTTT
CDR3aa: CASSLVTADTQYF

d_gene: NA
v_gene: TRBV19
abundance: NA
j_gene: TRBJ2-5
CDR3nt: TGTGCCAGTAGTCCCCGGGGGAAGTCGGAGACCCAGTACTTC
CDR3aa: CASSPRGKSETQYF

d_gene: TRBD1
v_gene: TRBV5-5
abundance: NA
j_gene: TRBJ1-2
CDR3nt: TGTGCCAGCAGCGGGACAGGGGATCTCTATGGCTACACCTTC
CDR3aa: CASSGTGDLYGYTF

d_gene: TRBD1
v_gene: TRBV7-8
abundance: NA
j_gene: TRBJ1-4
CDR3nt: TGTGCCAGCAGCGTAGGGGGCCGCGGTAATGAAAAACTGTTTTTT
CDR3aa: CASSVGGRGNEKLFF

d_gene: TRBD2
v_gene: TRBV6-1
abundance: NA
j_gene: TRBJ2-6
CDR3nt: TGTGCCAGCAGTGAAGTAAGCGGGGCGGCTGGGGCCAACGTCCTGACTTTC
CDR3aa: CASSEVSGAAGANVLTF

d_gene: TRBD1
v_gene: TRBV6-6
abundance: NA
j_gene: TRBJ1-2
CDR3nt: TGTGCCAGCAGTAGACAGGGTTCTGGCTACACCTTC
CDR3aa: CASSRQGSGYTF

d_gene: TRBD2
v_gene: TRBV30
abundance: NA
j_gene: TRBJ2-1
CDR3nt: TGTGCCTGGACCCTAGCGGATGAGCAGTTCTTC
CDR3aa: CAWTLADEQFF

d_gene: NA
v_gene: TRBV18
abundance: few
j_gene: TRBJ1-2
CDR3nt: TGTGCCAGCTCACCACCGGATCAGTACACCCTGAAAGGGATGAGTGGCTACACCTTC
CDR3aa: CASSPPDQYTLKGMSGYTF

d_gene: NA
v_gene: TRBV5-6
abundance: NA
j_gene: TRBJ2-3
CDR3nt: TGTGCCAGCAGCTTGGCGGTGCGGGGCCTAAGCACAGATACGCAGTATTTT
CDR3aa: CASSLAVRGLSTDTQYF

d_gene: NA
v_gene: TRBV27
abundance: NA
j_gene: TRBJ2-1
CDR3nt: TGTGCCAGCAGTTTGAGGGGGGGCCGCAATGAGCAGTTCTTC
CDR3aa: CASSLRGGRNEQFF

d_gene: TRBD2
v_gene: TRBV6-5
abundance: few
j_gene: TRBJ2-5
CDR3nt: TGTGCCAGCAGCCCTAGCGGAACAGAGACCCAGTACTTC
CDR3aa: CASSPSGTETQYF

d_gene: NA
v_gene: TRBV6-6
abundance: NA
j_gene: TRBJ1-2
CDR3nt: TGTGCCAGCTACGGGAGAGGGGCTTTTGGCTACACCTTC
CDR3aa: CASYGRGAFGYTF

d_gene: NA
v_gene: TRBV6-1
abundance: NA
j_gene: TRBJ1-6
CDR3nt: TGTGCCAGCAGTGAAATTACCCACAGGCTTAATTCACCCCTCCACTTT
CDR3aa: CASSEITHRLNSPLHF

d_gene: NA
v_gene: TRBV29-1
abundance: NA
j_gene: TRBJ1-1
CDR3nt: TGCAGCGTTGGGTCCTACAGGGTTTCTGAAGCTTTCTTT
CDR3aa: CSVGSYRVSEAFF

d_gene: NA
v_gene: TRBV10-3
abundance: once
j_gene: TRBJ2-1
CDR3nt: TGTGCCATCAGTGTTGCACCCTACAATGAGCAGTTCTTC
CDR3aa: CAISVAPYNEQFF

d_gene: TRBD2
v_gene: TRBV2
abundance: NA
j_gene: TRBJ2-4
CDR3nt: TGTGCCAGCAGAGACCGGGGGGTAGCCAAAAACATTCAGTACTTC
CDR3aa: CASRDRGVAKNIQYF